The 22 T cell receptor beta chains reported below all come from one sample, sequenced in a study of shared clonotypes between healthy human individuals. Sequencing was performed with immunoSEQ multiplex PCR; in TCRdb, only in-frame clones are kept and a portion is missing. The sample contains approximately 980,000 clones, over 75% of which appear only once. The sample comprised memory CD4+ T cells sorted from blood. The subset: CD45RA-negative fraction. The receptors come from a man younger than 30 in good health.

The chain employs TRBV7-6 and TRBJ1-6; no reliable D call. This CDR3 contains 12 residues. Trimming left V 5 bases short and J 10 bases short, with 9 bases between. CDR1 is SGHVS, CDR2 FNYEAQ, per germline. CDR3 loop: CASSVLASPLHF. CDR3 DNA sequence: TGTGCCAGCAGCGTACTAGCATCACCCCTCCACTTT.

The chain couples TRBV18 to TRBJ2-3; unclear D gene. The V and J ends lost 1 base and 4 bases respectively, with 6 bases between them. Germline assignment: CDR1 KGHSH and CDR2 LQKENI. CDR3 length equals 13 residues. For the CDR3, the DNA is TGTGCCAGCTCACCACAGTATGCAGATACGCAGTATTTT. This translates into CASSPQYADTQYF.

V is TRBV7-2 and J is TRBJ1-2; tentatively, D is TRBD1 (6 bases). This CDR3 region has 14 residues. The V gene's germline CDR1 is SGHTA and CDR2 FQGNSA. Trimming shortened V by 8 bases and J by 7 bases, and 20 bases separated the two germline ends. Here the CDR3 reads CASLRGPGARGYTF. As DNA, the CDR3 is TGTGCCAGCCTTCGGGGGCCGGGGGCACGTGGCTACACCTTC.

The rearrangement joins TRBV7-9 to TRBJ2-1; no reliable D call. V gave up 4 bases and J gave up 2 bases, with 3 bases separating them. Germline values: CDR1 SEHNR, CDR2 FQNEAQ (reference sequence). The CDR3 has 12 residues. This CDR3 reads CASSSAYNEQFF. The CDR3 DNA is TGTGCCAGCAGCTCGGCCTACAATGAGCAGTTCTTC.

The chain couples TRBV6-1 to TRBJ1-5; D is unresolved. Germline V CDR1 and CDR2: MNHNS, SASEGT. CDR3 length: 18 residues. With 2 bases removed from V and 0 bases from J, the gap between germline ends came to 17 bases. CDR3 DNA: TGTGCCAGCAGTGAATCGGGAAGAGGGAAATATAGCAATCAGCCCCAGCATTTT. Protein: CASSESGRGKYSNQPQHF.

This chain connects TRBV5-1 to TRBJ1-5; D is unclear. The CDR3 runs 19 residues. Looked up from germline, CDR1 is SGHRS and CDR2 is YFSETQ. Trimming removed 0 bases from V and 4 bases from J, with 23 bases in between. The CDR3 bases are TGCGCCAGCAGCTTGGAAGGGCCCGGCACTCTGGGCTCTAATCAGCCCCAGCATTTT. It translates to CASSLEGPGTLGSNQPQHF.

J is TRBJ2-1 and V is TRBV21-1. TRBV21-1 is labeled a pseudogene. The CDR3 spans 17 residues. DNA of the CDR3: TGTGCCAGCAGCGTGAGGTCGGCAGGCCGGGGGCACAATGAGCAGTTCTTC. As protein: CASSVRSAGRGHNEQFF.

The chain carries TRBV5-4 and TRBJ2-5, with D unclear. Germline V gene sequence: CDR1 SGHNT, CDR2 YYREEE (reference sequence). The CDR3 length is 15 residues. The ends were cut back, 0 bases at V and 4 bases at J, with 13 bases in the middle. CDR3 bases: TGTGCCAGCAGCTTGGGGGCGGAGAGTCGAGAGACCCAGTACTTC. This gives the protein CASSLGAESRETQYF. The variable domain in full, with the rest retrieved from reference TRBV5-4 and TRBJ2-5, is ETGVTQSPTHLIKTRGQQVTLRCSSQSGHNTVSWYQQALGQGPQFIFQYYREEENGRGNFPPRFSGLQFPNYSSELNVNALELDDSALYLCASSLGAESRETQYFGPGTRLLVL.

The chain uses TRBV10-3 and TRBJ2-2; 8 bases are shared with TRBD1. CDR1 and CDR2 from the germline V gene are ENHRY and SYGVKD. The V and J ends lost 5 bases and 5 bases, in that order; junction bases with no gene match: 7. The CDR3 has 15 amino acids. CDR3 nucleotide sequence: TGTGCCATCAGTCTACAGGGGGTAAATACCGGGGAGCTGTTTTTT. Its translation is CAISLQGVNTGELFF.

The CDR3 region is CASSPDRTGYTF. As DNA, the CDR3 is TGTGCCAGCTCACCCGACAGGACCGGCTACACCTTC. V is TRBV18 and J is TRBJ1-2; D possibly corresponds to TRBD1 (6 bases). The V end was cut by 3 bases, the J end by 8 bases, with 10 bases between. CDR3 size: 12 residues. Germline V gives CDR1 KGHSH, CDR2 LQKENI.

In nucleotides, the CDR3 is TGCGCCAGCAGCCAGTTCCCCGGGACTAGCGGGGACTCCTACGAGCAGTACTTC. Protein sequence: CASSQFPGTSGDSYEQYF. V and J are TRBV4-3 and TRBJ2-7; 13 nucleotides line up with TRBD2. The CDR3 has 18 residues. Germline V gives CDR1 LGHNA, CDR2 YSLEER. J lost 0 bases, V lost 3 bases, and 8 bases had no gene match.

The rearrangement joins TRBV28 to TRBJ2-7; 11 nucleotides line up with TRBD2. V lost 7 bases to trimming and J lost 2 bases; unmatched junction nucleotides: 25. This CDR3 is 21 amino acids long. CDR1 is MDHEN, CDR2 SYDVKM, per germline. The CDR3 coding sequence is TGTGCCAGCAACATTTACTTGGGGCTAGCGGGGGGCCTAGGGCCAACCTACGAGCAGTACTTC. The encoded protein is CASNIYLGLAGGLGPTYEQYF.

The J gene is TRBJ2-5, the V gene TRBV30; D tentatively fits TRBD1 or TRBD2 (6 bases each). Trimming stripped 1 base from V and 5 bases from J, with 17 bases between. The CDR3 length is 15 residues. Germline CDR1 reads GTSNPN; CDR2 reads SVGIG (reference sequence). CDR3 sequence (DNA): TGTGCCTGGAGTGAGGGCGGGACAAAGGTGGAGACCCAGTACTTC. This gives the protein CAWSEGGTKVETQYF.

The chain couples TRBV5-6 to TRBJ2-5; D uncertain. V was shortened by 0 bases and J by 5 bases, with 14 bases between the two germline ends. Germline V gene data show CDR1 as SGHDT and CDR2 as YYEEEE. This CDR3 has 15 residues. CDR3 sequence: CASSLGLRNGETQYF. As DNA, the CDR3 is TGTGCCAGCAGCTTGGGTTTAAGGAACGGGGAGACCCAGTACTTC.

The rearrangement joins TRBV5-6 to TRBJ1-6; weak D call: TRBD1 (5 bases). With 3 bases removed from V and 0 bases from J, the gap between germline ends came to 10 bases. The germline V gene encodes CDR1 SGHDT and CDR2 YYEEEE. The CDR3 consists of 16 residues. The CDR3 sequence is CASSSAGRSYNSPLHF. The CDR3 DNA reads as TGTGCCAGCAGCTCGGCGGGGCGCTCCTATAATTCACCCCTCCACTTT.

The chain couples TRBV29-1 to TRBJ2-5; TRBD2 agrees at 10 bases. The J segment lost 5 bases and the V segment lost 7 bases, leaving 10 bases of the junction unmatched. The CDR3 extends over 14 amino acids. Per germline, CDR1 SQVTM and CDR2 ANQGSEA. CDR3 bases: TGCAGCGGGATGAGGCTAGCGGGGGTGGAGACCCAGTACTTC. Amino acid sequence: CSGMRLAGVETQYF.

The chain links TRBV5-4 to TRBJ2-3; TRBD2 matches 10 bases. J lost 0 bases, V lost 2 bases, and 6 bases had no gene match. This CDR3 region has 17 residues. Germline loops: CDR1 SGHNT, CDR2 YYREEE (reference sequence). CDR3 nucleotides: TGTGCCAGCAGCTTAGCGGGGGGGCGTCCTAGCACAGATACGCAGTATTTT. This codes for CASSLAGGRPSTDTQYF.

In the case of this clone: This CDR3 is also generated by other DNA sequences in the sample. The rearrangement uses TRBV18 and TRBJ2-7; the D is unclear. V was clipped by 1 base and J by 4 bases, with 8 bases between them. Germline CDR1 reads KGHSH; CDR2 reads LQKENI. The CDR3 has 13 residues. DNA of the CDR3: TGTGCCAGCTCACCACTCTCCTCATACGAGCAGTACTTC. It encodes CASSPLSSYEQYF. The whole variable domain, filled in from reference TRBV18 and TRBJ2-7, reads NAGVMQNPRHLVRRRGQEARLRCSPMKGHSHVYWYRQLPEEGLKFMVYLQKENIIDESGMPKERFSAEFPKEGPSILRIQQVVRGDSAAYFCASSPLSSYEQYFGPGTRLTVT.

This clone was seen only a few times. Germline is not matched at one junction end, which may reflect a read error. CDR3 in DNA: TGTGCCAGCAGTTTGGACGTAACTAACTATGGCTACACCTTC. This gives the protein CASSLDVTNYGYTF. The chain joins TRBV5-4 to TRBJ1-2; D call uncertain. The V gene's germline CDR1 is SGHNT and CDR2 YYREEE (reference sequence). The CDR3 is made up of 14 amino acids.

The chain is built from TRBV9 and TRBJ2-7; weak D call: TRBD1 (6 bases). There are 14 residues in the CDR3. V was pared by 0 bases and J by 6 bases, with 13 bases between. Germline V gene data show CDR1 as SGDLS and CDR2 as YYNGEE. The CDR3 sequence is CASSVELGAGEQYF. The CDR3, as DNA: TGTGCCAGCAGCGTAGAGCTGGGGGCCGGCGAGCAGTACTTC.

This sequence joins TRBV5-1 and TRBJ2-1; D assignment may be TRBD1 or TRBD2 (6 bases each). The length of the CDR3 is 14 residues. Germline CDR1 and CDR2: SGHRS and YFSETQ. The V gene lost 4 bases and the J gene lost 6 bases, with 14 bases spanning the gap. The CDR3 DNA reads TGCGCCAGCAGCCCCAGAGGGGGGAGCAATGAGCAGTTCTTC. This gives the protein CASSPRGGSNEQFF.

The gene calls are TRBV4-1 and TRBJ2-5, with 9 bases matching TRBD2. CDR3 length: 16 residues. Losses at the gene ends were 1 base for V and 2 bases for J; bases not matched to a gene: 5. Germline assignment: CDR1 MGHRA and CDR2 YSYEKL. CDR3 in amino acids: CASSQGSGRIQETQYF. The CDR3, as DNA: TGCGCCAGCAGCCAAGGGAGCGGGAGGATTCAAGAGACCCAGTACTTC.